The 6 T cell receptor beta chains below all came from one sample that was sequenced in a study of radiation and T cells in renal cell carcinoma. Noted time point: blood 2 weeks post-SBRT. The treatment is: 15 Gy SBRT to primary tumor, nephrectomy 4 weeks later. Sequenced by immunoSEQ multiplex PCR; TCRdb stores in-frame clones only, minus some. The sample yields roughly 120,000 clones, approximately 78% seen once. Sample: blood, taken from a patient whose treatment included radiotherapy and nephrectomy. The origin of the receptors is a woman between 55 and 75 years old with renal cell carcinoma.

This clone was observed a few times. This sequence joins TRBV15 and TRBJ2-5; the D gene is possibly TRBD1 (6 bases). V dropped 0 bases and J dropped 1 base, with 12 bases sitting between them. The germline V gene has CDR1 LNHNV and CDR2 YYDKDF (reference sequence). CDR3 size: 16 residues. The chain's CDR3 is CATSREGNRAQETQYF. The CDR3 DNA is TGTGCCACCAGCAGAGAAGGCAACAGGGCCCAAGAGACCCAGTACTTC.

V usage is TRBV9 and J usage is TRBJ2-1; no clear D gene. The CDR3 is 14 residues long. Germline V gene sequence: CDR1 SGDLS, CDR2 YYNGEE. V shed 3 bases and J shed 8 bases, with 15 bases lying between them. Here the CDR3 DNA reads TGTGCCAGCAGCGCACAACAAGGGATCCATGAGCAGTTCTTC. Residues: CASSAQQGIHEQFF.

This clone occurred a few times. The V call is TRBV4-1, the J call TRBJ1-4; D is possibly TRBD1 (5 bases). Trimming stripped 3 bases from V and 8 bases from J, with 13 bases between. This CDR3 comprises 14 residues. In germline, CDR1 is MGHRA, CDR2 YSYEKL. The DNA for the CDR3 is TGCGCCAGCAGCCAGACCGGGACTCAAGAAAAACTGTTTTTT. Translating it yields CASSQTGTQEKLFF.

This clone has a handful of counts. V is TRBV6-1 and J is TRBJ2-3, with 15 bases that match TRBD2. The CDR3 consists of 18 residues. Germline-derived CDR1 and CDR2 are MNHNS and SASEGT. J was trimmed by 0 bases and V by 3 bases; bases with no gene match: 4. CDR3 region: CASSETGLAGGSTDTQYF. The CDR3 DNA reads as TGTGCCAGCAGTGAGACGGGACTAGCGGGGGGAAGCACAGATACGCAGTATTTT.

The chain recombines TRBV9 with TRBJ1-2; tentative D call: TRBD1 (5 bases). V was clipped by 1 base and J by 7 bases, with 11 bases between them. The V gene's germline CDR1 is SGDLS and CDR2 YYNGEE. The CDR3 spans 13 residues. This chain's CDR3 is CASSVTREGGYTF. The CDR3 DNA reads TGTGCCAGCAGCGTAACCAGGGAGGGTGGCTACACCTTC.

This rearrangement joins TRBV7-3 to TRBJ1-2, with 8 bases identical to TRBD1. J was trimmed by 8 bases and V by 6 bases; bases with no gene match: 11. The CDR3 is 14 residues long. CDR1 SGHTA and CDR2 FQGTGA come from the germline V gene. The CDR3 region has the DNA TGTGCCAGCAGTTCGACAGGGGACGGTAGGGGCTACACCTTC. It encodes CASSSTGDGRGYTF.